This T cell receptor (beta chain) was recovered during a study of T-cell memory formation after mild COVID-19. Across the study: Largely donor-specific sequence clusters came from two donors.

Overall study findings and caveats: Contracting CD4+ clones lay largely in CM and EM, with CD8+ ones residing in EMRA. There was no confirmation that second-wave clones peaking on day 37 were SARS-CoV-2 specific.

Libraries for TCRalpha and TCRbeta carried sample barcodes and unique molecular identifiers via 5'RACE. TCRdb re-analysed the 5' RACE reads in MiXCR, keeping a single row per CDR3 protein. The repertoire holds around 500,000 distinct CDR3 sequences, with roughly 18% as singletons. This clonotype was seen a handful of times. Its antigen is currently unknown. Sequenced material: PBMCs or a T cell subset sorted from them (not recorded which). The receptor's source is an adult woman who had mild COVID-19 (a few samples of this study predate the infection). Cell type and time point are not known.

The CDR3 loop is CSARDHLAGDSDTQYF. The CDR3 region has the DNA TGCAGTGCTAGAGATCATCTAGCGGGAGATTCAGATACGCAGTATTTT. The gene calls are TRBV20-1 and TRBJ2-3; 10 bases are shared with TRBD2. The CDR3 has 16 amino acids. Germline V lookup: CDR1 DFQATT, CDR2 SNEGSKA (reference sequence). The V and J ends lost 0 bases and 4 bases, in that order; junction bases with no gene match: 7.